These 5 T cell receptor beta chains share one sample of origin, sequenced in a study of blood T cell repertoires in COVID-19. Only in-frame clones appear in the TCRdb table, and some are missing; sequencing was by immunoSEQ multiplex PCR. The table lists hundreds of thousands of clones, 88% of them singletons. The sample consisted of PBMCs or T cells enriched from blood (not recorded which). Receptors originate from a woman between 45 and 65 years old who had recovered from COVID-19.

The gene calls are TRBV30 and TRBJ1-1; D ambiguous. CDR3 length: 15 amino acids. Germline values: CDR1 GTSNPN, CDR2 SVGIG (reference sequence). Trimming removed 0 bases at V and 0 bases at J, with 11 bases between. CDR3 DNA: TGTGCCTGGAGTGTACCCGGGTCCATGAACACTGAAGCTTTCTTT. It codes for CAWSVPGSMNTEAFF.

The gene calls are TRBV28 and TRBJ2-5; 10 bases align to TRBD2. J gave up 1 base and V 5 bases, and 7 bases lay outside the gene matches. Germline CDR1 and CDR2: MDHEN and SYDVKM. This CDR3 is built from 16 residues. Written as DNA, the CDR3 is TGTGCCAGCAGTGGGGCAGGACTAGCGGTCCAAGAGACCCAGTACTTC. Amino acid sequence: CASSGAGLAVQETQYF.

CDR3 protein: CAWTPGGRYYNEQFF. CDR3 nucleotide sequence: TGTGCCTGGACACCGGGGGGAAGATACTACAATGAGCAGTTCTTC. The chain links TRBV30 to TRBJ2-1; TRBD2 matches at 7 bases. The CDR3 is 15 residues long. Trimming removed 4 bases from V and 3 bases from J; junction bases left unmatched: 9. Germline-derived CDR1 and CDR2 are GTSNPN and SVGIG (reference sequence).

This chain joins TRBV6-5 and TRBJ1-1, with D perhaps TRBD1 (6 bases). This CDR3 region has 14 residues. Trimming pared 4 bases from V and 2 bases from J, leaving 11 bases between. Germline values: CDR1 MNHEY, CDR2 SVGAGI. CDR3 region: CASSSRTANTEAFF. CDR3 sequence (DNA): TGTGCCAGCAGTTCCCGGACAGCTAACACTGAAGCTTTCTTT.

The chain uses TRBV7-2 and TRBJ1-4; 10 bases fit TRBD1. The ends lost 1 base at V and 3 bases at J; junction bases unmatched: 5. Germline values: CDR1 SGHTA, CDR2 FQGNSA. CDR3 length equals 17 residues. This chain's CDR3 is CASSLGDRGASNEKLFF. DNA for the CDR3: TGTGCCAGCAGCTTAGGGGACAGGGGTGCTTCTAATGAAAAACTGTTTTTT.